This TCR beta chain is from a study of T cell responses to AZD1222 COVID-19 vaccine. The CDR3 spans 13 residues. Trimming took 6 bases from V and 4 from J, leaving 10 bases between them. In germline, CDR1 is KGHSH, CDR2 LQKENI. Method: immunoSEQ multiplex PCR; TCRdb's copy keeps in-frame clones and lacks some. Counted here are around 140,000 clones, around 91% occurring once; the ten biggest clones make up around 10%. About this clone itself: Antigen specificity is unknown.

Study-level points and caveats: Reportedly, nearly half of unique spike TCRs recognized epitopes outside B.1.351/B.1.1.7 mutations. Donors were chiefly white British, with a greater number of females, and clonal diversity was perhaps underestimated. The study found Spike-specific TCR breadth and depth rose after two AZD1222 doses. Among those given AZD1222, only five or six were seropositive at baseline.

The V and J genes are TRBV18 and TRBJ1-3, with D unresolved. This specimen was peripheral blood, taken 28 days after the second AZD1222 dose. The receptor comes from an adult who received the AZD1222 COVID-19 vaccine. The CDR3 DNA reads as TGTGCCAGCTCCCCGACGCACGGAAACACCATATATTTT. Residues: CASSPTHGNTIYF. The full variable domain, in which reference TRBV18 and TRBJ1-3 provide the parts outside the CDR3, is NAGVMQNPRHLVRRRGQEARLRCSPMKGHSHVYWYRQLPEEGLKFMVYLQKENIIDESGMPKERFSAEFPKEGPSILRIQQVVRGDSAAYFCASSPTHGNTIYFGEGSWLTVV.